This note documents a single T cell receptor (beta chain) sequence. The entry originates in a study of blood T cell repertoires in COVID-19. In the source study's methods: Amplification of reference gene primers was used by the study to estimate nucleated cell counts. Here immunoSEQ multiplex PCR was the method, and the copy in TCRdb shows in-frame clones only, minus some. V and J calls plus clone size are reproduced from that table; the DNA served to infer D and trimming. Of some 70,000 clones listed, 81% were seen once; the top ten hold approximately 22%. The germline gives CDR1 SGHVS, CDR2 FQNEAQ. This CDR3 is 16 amino acids long. Trimming took 4 bases from V and 4 from J, leaving 16 bases between them.

The receptor was isolated from a woman aged 65 to 85 with acute or convalescent COVID-19. The chain carries TRBV7-8 and TRBJ2-2, with a tentative D call TRBD1 (5 bases). Material for sequencing was peripheral blood. The CDR3, as DNA: TGTGCCAGCAGCTCTCGGACACGCGCGCTCACCGGGGAGCTGTTTTTT. This gives the protein CASSSRTRALTGELFF.